Included here is one TCR beta chain sequence, with context. This sample was taken from a study of blood T cell repertoires in COVID-19. Overall study: Sample material is recorded as cDNA or gDNA derived from T cells, B-cell-depleted T cells, or PBMCs.

The ends were cut back, 6 bases at V and 0 bases at J, with 11 bases in the middle. Germline lookup yields CDR1 SGHAT and CDR2 FQNNGV. The CDR3 is 15 residues long. In the original analysis: Amplification from reference gene primers served as the basis for estimated nucleated cell counts. Clones were read by immunoSEQ multiplex PCR, and TCRdb kept only the in-frame ones, dropping some. That table furnishes V, J and clone size, whereas the DNA furnished D and trimming. The sample holds 45,000 or so clones, about 85% seen once. Sequenced: peripheral blood. This receptor was taken from a woman of 80 years or more with acute or convalescent COVID-19. The rearrangement uses TRBV11-2 and TRBJ1-4; D unresolved. Here the CDR3 reads CASSSSRATNEKLFF. CDR3 nucleotides: TGTGCCAGCAGTTCCTCTCGCGCAACTAATGAAAAACTGTTTTTT.